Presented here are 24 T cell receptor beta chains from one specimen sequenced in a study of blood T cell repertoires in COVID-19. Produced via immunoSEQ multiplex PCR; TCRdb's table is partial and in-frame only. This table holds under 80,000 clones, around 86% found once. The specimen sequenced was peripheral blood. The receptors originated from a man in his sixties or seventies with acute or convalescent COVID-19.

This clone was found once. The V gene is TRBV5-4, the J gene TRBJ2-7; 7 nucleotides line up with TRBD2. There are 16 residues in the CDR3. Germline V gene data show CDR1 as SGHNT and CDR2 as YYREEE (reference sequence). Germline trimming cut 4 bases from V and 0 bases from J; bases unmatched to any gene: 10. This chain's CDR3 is CASSPTRLAVSYEQYF. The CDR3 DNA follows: TGTGCCAGCAGCCCGACTAGACTAGCCGTCTCCTACGAGCAGTACTTC.

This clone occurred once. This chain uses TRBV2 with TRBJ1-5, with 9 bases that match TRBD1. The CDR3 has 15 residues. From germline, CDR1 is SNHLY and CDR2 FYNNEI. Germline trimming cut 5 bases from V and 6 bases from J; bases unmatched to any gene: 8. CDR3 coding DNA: TGTGCCAGCAGTAGGGACAGGGAAATTTCTCAGCCCCAGCATTTT. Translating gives CASSRDREISQPQHF.

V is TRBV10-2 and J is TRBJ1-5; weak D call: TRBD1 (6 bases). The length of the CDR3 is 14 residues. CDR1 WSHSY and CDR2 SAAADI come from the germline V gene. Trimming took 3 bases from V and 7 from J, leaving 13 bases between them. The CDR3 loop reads CASSEQGSGQPQHF. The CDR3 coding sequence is TGCGCCAGCAGTGAACAGGGATCAGGACAGCCCCAGCATTTT.

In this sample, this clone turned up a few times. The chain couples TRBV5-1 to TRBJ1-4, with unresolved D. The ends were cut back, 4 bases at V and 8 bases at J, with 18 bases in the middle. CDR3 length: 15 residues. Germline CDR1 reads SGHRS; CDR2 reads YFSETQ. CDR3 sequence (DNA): TGCGCCAGCAGCGTCGCTCCCTCGGGGAGGGAAAAACTGTTTTTT. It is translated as CASSVAPSGREKLFF.

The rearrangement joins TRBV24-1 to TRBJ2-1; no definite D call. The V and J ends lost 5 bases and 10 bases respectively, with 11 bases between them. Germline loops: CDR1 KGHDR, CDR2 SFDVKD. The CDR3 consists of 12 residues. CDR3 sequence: CATSVRSAEQFF. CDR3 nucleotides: TGTGCCACCAGTGTACGTAGTGCCGAGCAGTTCTTC.

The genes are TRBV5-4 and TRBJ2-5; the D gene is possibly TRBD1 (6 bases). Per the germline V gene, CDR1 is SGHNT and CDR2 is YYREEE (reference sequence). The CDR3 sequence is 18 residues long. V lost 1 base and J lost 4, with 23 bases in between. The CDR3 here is CASSLRTRSTGIGETQYF. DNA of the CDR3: TGTGCCAGCAGCTTGCGTACGAGATCCACAGGGATCGGAGAGACCCAGTACTTC.

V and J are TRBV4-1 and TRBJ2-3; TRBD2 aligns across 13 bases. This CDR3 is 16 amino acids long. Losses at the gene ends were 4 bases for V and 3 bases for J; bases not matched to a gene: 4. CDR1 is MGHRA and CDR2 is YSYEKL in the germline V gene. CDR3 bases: TGCGCCAGCAGCCCCGGACTAGCGGGAGCGACAGATACGCAGTATTTT. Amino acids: CASSPGLAGATDTQYF.

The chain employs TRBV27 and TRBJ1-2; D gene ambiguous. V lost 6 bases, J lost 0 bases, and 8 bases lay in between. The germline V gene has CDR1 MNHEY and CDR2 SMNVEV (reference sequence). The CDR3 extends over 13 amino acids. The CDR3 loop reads CASRSLTNYGYTF. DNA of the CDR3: TGTGCCAGCAGGAGTCTGACTAACTATGGCTACACCTTC.

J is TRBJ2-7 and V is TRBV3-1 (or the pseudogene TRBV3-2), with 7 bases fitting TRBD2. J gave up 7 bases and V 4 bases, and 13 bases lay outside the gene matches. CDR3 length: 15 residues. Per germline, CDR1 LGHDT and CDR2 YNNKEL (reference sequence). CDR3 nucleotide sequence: TGTGCCAGCAGCCCCTCTGGGGGGGTCCTACGGGAGCAGTACTTC. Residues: CASSPSGGVLREQYF.

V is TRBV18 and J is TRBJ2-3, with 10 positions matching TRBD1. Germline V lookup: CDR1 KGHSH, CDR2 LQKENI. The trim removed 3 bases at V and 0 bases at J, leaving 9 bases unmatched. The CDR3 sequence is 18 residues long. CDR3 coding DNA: TGTGCCAGCTCACCCCGGGACAGGGGAACATTAAGCACAGATACGCAGTATTTT. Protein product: CASSPRDRGTLSTDTQYF.

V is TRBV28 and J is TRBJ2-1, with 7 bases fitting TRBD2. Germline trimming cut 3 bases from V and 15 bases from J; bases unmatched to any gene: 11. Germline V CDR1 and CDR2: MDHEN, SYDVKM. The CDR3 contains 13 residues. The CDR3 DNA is TGTGCCAGCAGTTTCGAAGTGGGAGGGCGTTTGTTCTTC. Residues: CASSFEVGGRLFF.

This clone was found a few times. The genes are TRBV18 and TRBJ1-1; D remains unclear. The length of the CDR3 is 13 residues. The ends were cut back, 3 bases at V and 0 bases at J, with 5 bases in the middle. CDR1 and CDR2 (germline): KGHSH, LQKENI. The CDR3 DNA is TGTGCCAGCTCACCCGCGTTGAACACTGAAGCTTTCTTT. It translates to CASSPALNTEAFF. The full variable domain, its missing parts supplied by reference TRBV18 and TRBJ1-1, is NAGVMQNPRHLVRRRGQEARLRCSPMKGHSHVYWYRQLPEEGLKFMVYLQKENIIDESGMPKERFSAEFPKEGPSILRIQQVVRGDSAAYFCASSPALNTEAFFGQGTRLTVV.

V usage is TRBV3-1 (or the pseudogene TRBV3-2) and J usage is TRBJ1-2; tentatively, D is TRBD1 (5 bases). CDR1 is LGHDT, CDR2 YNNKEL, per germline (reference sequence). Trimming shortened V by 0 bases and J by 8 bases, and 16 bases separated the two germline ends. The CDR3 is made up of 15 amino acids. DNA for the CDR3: TGTGCCAGCAGCCAAGACGGGGTGGGGACTGGAGGCTACACCTTC. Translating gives CASSQDGVGTGGYTF.

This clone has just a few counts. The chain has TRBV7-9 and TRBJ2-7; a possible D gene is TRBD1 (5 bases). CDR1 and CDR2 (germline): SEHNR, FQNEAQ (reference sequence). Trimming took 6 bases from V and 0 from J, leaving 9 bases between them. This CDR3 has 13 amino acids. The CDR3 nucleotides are TGTGCCAGCAGTTCGACAGTCTCCTACGAGCAGTACTTC. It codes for CASSSTVSYEQYF.

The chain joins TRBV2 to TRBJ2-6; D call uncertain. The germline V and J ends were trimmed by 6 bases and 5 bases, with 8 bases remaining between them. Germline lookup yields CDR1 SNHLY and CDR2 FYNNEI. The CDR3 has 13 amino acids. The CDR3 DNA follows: TGTGCCAGCAGCGCTATTAGGGCCAACGTCCTGACTTTC. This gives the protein CASSAIRANVLTF.

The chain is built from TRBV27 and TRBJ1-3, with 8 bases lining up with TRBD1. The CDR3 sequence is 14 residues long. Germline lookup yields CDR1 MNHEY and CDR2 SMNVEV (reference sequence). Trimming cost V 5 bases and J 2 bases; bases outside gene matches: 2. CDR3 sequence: CASSAQGAGNTIYF. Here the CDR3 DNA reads TGTGCCAGCAGTGCACAGGGGGCTGGAAACACCATATATTTT.

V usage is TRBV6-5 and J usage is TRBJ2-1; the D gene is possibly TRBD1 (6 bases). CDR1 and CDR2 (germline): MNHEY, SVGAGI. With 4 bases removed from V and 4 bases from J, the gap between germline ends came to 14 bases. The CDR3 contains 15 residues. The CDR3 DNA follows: TGTGCCAGCAGTTCCCGACAGGCGAATTACAATGAGCAGTTCTTC. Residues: CASSSRQANYNEQFF.

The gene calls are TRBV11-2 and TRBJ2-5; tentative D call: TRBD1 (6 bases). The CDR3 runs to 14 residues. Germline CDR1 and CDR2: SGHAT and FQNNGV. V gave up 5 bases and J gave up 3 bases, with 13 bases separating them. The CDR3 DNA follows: TGTGCCAGCAGCCCAGGGGCAGGGAAAGAGACCCAGTACTTC. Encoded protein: CASSPGAGKETQYF.

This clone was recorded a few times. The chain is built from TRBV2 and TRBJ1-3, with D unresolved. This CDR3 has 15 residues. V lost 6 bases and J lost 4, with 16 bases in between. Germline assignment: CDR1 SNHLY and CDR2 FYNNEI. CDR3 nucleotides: TGTGCCAGCAGACACCCTGCACTAGTAGGAAACACCATATATTTT. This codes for CASRHPALVGNTIYF.

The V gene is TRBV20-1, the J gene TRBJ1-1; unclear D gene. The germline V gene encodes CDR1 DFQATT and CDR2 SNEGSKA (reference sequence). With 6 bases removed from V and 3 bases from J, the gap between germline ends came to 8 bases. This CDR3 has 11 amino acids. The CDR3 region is CSALYDTEAFF. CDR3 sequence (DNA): TGCAGTGCCCTATATGACACTGAAGCTTTCTTT.

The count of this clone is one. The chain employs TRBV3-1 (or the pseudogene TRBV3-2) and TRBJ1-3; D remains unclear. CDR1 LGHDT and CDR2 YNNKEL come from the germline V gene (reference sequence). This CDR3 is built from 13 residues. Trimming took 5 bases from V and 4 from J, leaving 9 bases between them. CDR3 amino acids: CASSTSQGNTIYF. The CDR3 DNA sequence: TGTGCCAGCAGCACGTCACAAGGAAACACCATATATTTT.

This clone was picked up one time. The CDR3 loop is CASSAVSGRGNEQFF. As DNA, the CDR3 is TGTGCCAGCAGCGCCGTTAGCGGGAGGGGAAATGAGCAGTTCTTC. The chain is built from TRBV9 and TRBJ2-1; 11 bases are a match to TRBD2. V shed 3 bases and J 7 bases; nucleotides not matched to a gene: 6. The CDR3 spans 15 residues. The germline V gene has CDR1 SGDLS and CDR2 YYNGEE.

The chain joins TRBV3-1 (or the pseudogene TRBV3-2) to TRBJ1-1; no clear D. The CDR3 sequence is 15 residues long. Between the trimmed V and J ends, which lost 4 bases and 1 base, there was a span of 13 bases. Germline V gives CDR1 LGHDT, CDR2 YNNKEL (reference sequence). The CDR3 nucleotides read TGTGCCAGCAGCCCATACCCGACGGGGAACACTGAAGCTTTCTTT. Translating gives CASSPYPTGNTEAFF.

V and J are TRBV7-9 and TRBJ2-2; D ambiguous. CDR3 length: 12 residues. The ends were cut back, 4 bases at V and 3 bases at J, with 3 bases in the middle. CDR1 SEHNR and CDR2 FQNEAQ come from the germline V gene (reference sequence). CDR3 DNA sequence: TGTGCCAGCAGCTCGGACACCGGGGAGCTGTTTTTT. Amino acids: CASSSDTGELFF.